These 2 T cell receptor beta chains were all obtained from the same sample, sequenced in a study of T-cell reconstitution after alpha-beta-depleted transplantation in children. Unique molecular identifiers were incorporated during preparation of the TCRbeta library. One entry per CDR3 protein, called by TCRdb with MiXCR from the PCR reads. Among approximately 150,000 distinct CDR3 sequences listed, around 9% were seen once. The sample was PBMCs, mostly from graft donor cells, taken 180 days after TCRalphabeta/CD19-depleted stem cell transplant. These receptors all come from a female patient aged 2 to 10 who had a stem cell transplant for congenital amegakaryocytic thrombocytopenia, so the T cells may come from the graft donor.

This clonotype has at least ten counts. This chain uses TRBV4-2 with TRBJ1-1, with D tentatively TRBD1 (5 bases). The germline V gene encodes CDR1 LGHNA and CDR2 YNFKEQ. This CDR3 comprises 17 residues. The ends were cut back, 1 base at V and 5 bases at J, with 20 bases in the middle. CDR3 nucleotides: TGTGCCAGCAGCCAAGTCGGAAGCCGGGCAGCAGGGACTGAAGCTTTCTTT. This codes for CASSQVGSRAAGTEAFF.

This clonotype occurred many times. This CDR3 reads CSAAAGLDFGNEQFF. CDR3 nucleotides: TGCAGTGCTGCAGCGGGACTAGACTTTGGCAATGAGCAGTTCTTC. This rearrangement joins TRBV20-1 to TRBJ2-1, with 8 positions matching TRBD2. V was pared by 5 bases and J by 6 bases, with 12 bases of the junction left unmatched. CDR1 DFQATT and CDR2 SNEGSKA come from the germline V gene (reference sequence). The CDR3 loop spans 15 amino acids.